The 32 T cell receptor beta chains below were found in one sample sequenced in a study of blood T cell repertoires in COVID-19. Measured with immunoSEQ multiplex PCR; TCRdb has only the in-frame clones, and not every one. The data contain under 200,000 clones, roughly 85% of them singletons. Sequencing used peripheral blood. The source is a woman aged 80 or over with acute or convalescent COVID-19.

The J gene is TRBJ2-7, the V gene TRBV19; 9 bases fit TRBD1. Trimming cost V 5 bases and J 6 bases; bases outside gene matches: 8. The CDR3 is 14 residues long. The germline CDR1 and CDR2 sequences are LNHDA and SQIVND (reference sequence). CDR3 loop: CASSRSGTGTEQYF. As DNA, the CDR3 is TGTGCCAGTAGTCGGTCCGGGACAGGGACCGAGCAGTACTTC.

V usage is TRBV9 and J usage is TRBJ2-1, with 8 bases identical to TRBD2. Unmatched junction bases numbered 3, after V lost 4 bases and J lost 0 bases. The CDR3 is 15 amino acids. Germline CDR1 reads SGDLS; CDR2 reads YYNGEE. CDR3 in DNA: TGTGCCAGCAGCACGAGCGGGAGCTCCTACAATGAGCAGTTCTTC. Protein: CASSTSGSSYNEQFF.

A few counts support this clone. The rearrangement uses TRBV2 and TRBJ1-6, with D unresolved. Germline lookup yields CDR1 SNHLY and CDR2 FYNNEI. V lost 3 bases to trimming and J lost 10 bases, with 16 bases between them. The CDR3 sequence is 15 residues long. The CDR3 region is CASSDLPGSVSPLHF. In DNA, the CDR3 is TGTGCCAGCAGTGATCTCCCGGGATCGGTGTCACCCCTCCACTTT.

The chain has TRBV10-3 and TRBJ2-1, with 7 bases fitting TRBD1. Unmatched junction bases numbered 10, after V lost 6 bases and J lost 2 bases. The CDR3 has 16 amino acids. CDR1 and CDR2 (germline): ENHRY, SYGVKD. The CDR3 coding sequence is TGTGCCATCAGAGGGCGACAGGGAAGGGCCTACAATGAGCAGTTCTTC. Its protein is CAIRGRQGRAYNEQFF.

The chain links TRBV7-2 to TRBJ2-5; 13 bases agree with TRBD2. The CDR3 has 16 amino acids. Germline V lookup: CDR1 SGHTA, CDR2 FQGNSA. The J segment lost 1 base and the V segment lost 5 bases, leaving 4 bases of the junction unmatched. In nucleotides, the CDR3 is TGTGCCAGCAGCATAGGACTAGCGGGAGCCCAAGAGACCCAGTACTTC. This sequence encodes CASSIGLAGAQETQYF.

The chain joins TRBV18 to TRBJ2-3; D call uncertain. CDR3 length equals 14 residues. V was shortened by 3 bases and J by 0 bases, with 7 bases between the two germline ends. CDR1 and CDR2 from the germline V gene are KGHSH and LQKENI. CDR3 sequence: CASSPATSTDTQYF. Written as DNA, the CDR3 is TGTGCCAGCTCACCGGCCACCAGCACAGATACGCAGTATTTT.

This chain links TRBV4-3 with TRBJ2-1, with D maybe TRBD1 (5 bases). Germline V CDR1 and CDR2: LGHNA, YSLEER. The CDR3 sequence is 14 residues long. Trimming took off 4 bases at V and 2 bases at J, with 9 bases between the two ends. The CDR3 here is CASSPAGTYNEQFF. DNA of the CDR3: TGCGCCAGCAGCCCCGCAGGGACCTACAATGAGCAGTTCTTC.

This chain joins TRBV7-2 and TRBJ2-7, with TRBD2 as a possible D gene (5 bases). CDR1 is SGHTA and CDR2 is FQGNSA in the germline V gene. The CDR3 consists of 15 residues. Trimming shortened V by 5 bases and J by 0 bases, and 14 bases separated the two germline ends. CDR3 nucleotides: TGTGCCAGCAGCCTCGGAGGAGTTTACTCCTACGAGCAGTACTTC. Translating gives CASSLGGVYSYEQYF.

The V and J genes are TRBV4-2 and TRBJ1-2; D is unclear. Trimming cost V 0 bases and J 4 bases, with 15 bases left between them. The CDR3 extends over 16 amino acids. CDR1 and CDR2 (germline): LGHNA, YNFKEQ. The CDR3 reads CASSQDWQRSSYGYTF. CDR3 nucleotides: TGTGCCAGCAGCCAAGATTGGCAGCGATCCAGCTATGGCTACACCTTC.

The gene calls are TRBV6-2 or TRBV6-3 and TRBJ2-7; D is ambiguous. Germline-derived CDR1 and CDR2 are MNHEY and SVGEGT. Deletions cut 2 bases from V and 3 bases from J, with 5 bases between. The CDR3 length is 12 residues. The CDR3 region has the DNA TGTGCCAGCAGTTACCCCGTCTACGAGCAGTACTTC. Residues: CASSYPVYEQYF.

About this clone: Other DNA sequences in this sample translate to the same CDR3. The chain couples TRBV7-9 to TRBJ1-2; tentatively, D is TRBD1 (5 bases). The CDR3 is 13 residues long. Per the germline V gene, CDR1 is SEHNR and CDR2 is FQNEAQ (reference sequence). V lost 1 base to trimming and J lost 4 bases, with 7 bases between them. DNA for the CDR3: TGTGCCAGCAGCTTAGGACAGAGCTATGGCTACACCTTC. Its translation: CASSLGQSYGYTF.

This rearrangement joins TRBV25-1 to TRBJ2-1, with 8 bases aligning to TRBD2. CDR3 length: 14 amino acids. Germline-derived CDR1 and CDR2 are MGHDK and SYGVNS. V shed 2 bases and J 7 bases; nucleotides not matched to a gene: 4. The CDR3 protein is CASSERGTRNEQFF. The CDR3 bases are TGTGCCAGCAGTGAAAGGGGGACTAGGAATGAGCAGTTCTTC.

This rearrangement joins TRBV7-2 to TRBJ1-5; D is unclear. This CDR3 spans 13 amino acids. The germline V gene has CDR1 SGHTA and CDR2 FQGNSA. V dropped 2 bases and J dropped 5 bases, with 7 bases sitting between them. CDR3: CASSLTGYQPQHF. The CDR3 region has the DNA TGTGCCAGCAGCTTAACGGGTTATCAGCCCCAGCATTTT. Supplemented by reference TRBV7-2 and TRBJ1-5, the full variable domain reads GAGVSQSPSNKVTEKGKDVELRCDPISGHTALYWYRQSLGQGLEFLIYFQGNSAPDKSGLPSDRFSAERTGGSVSTLTIQRTQQEDSAVYLCASSLTGYQPQHFGDGTRLSIL.

The DNA for the CDR3 is TGTGCCACCTTCACAGGGGCCTCGAACACCATATATTTT. Its translation: CATFTGASNTIYF. The V gene is TRBV6-6, the J gene TRBJ1-3, with 7 bases lining up with TRBD1. Germline lookup yields CDR1 MNHNY and CDR2 SVGAGI (reference sequence). The junction had 10 bases not matched to a gene; V was cut back by 10 bases and J by 7 bases. The CDR3 spans 13 residues.

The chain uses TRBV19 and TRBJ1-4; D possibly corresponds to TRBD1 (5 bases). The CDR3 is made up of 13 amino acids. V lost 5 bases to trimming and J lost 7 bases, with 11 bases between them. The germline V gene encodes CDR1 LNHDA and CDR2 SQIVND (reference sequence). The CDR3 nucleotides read TGTGCCAGTAGTGGCGGCGGGGGTGAAAAACTGTTTTTT. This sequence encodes CASSGGGGEKLFF.

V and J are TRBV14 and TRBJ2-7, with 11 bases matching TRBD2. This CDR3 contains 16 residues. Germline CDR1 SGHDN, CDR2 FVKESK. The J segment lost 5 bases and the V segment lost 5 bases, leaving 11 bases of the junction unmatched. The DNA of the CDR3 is TGTGCCAGCAGCAGTCATCTAGCGGGAGGTTCCGACGAGCAGTACTTC. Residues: CASSSHLAGGSDEQYF.

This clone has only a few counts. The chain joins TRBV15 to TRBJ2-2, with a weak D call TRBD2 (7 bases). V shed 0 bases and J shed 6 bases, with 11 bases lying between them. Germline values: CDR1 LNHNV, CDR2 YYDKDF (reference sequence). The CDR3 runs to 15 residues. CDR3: CATSREGGGPGELFF. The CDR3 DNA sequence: TGTGCCACCAGCAGAGAAGGGGGAGGGCCCGGGGAGCTGTTTTTT.

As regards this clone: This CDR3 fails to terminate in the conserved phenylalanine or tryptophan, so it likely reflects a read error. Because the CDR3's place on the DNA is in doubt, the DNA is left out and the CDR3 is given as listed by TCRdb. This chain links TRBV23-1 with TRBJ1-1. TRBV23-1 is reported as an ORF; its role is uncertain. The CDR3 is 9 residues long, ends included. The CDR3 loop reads CAMRGGWGG.

Here the CDR3 reads CAWSRGRGNYGYTF. The CDR3 bases are TGTGCCTGGAGTAGGGGCAGGGGGAACTATGGCTACACCTTC. The chain combines TRBV30 with TRBJ1-2; 7 positions match TRBD1. CDR1 is GTSNPN and CDR2 is SVGIG in the germline V gene (reference sequence). The V segment lost 2 bases and the J segment 2 bases; nucleotides outside the gene matches: 5. The CDR3 is made up of 14 amino acids.

CDR3 DNA sequence: TGCGCCAGCAGCTTGGATGCAGCCTCGGGCACTGAAGCTTTCTTT. This sequence encodes CASSLDAASGTEAFF. The chain employs TRBV5-1 and TRBJ1-1; D is undetermined. This CDR3 region has 15 residues. V was shortened by 0 bases and J by 4 bases, with 13 bases between the two germline ends. The germline CDR1 and CDR2 sequences are SGHRS and YFSETQ. The full variable domain, with the rest looked up from reference TRBV5-1 and TRBJ1-1, is KAGVTQTPRYLIKTRGQQVTLSCSPISGHRSVSWYQQTPGQGLQFLFEYFSETQRNKGNFPGRFSGRQFSNSRSEMNVSTLELGDSALYLCASSLDAASGTEAFFGQGTRLTVV.

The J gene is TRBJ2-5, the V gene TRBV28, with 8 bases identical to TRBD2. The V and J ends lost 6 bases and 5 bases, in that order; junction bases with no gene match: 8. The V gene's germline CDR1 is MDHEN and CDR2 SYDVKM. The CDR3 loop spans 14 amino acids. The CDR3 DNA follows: TGTGCCAGCAGGCGGAGCGGGAGCGGGGAGACCCAGTACTTC. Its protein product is CASRRSGSGETQYF.

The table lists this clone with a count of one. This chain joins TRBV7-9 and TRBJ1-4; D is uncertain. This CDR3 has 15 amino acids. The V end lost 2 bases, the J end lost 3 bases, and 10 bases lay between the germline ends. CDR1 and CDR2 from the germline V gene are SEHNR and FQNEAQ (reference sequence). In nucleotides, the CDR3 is TGTGCCAGCAGCTTAAGCGGGATCCCTAATGAAAAACTGTTTTTT. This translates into CASSLSGIPNEKLFF. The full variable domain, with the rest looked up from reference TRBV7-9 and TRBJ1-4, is DTGVSQNPRHKITKRGQNVTFRCDPISEHNRLYWYRQTLGQGPEFLTYFQNEAQLEKSRLLSDRFSAERPKGSFSTLEIQRTEQGDSAMYLCASSLSGIPNEKLFFGSGTQLSVL.

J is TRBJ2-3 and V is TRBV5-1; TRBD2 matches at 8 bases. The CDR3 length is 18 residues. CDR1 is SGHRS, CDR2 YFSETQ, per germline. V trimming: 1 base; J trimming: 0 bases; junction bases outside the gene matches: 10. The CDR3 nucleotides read TGCGCCAGCAGCTTGAGCAGAACTAGCGGTTCTAGCACAGATACGCAGTATTTT. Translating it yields CASSLSRTSGSSTDTQYF.

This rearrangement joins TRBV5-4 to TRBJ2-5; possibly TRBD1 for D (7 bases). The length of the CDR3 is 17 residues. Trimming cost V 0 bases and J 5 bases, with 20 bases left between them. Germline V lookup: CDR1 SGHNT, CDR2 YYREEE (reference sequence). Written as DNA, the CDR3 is TGTGCCAGCAGCTTGGAAATGCGGAGGGGGCTACGGGAGACCCAGTACTTC. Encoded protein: CASSLEMRRGLRETQYF.

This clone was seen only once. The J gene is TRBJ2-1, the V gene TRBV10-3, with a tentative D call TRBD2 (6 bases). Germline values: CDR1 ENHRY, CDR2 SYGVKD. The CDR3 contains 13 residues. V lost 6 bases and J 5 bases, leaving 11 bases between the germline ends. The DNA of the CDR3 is TGTGCCATCAGCGGGAGTCCCAACAATGAGCAGTTCTTC. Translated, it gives CAISGSPNNEQFF.

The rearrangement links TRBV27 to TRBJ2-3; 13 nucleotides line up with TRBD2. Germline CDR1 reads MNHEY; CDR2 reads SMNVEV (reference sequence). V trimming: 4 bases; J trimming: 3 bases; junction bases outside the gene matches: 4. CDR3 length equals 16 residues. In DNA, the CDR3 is TGTGCCAGCAGTTCGACTAGCGGGAGGCAGACAGATACGCAGTATTTT. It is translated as CASSSTSGRQTDTQYF.

CDR3 protein: CASSVALGYYEQYF. For the CDR3, the DNA is TGTGCCAGCAGCGTAGCTCTCGGTTACTACGAGCAGTACTTC. The chain uses TRBV9 and TRBJ2-7; D gene unclear. This CDR3 contains 14 residues. The V and J ends lost 0 bases and 3 bases respectively, with 10 bases between them. Germline V lookup: CDR1 SGDLS, CDR2 YYNGEE.

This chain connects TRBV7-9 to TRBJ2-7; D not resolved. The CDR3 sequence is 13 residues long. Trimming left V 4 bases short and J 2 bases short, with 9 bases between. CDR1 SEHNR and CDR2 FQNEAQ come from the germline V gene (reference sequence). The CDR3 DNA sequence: TGTGCCAGCAGCTCCCCCAACACCTACGAGCAGTACTTC. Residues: CASSSPNTYEQYF.

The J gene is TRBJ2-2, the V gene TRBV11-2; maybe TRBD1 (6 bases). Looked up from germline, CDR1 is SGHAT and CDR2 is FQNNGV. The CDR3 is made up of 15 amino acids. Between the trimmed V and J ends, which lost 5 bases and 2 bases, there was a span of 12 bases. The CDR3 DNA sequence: TGTGCCAGCAGCCAATTACAGGGTAACACCGGGGAGCTGTTTTTT. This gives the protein CASSQLQGNTGELFF.

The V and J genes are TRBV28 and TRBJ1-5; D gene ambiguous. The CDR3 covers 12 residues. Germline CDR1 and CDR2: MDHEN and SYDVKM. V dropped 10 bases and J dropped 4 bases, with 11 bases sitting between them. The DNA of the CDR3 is TGTGCCACCAGACCAGGTAATCAGCCCCAGCATTTT. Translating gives CATRPGNQPQHF.

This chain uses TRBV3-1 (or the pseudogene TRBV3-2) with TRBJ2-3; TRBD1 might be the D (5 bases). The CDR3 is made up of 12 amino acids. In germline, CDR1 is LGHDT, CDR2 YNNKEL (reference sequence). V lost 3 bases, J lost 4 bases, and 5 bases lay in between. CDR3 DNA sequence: TGTGCCAGCAGCCACAGGGCAGATACGCAGTATTTT. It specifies CASSHRADTQYF.

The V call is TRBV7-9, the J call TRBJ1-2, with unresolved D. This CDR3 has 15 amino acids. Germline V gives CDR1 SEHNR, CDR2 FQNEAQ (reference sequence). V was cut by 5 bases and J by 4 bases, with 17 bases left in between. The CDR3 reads CASSPQDGVAYGYTF. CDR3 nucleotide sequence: TGTGCCAGCAGCCCCCAGGACGGGGTTGCCTATGGCTACACCTTC.